A single sample is the source of the 16 T cell receptor beta chains below, sequenced in a study of cytomegalovirus exposure and HLA in healthy donors. This PCR relied on a set of 60 Vbeta primers and 13 Jbeta primers. Sequencing used immunoSEQ multiplex PCR; TCRdb keeps in-frame clones, though not all of them. The sample includes about 160,000 clones, roughly 77% of them seen just once. Sequencing input: PBMCs. These receptors originate from a man younger than 35 in good health and CMV-seropositive.

The chain links TRBV19 to TRBJ1-1; 7 nucleotides line up with TRBD1. This CDR3 contains 12 residues. V trimming: 7 bases; J trimming: 11 bases; junction bases outside the gene matches: 10. Germline V lookup: CDR1 LNHDA, CDR2 SQIVND (reference sequence). CDR3 loop: CASINPGTEAFF. In DNA, the CDR3 is TGTGCCAGTATAAATCCCGGGACAGAGGCTTTCTTT.

The chain combines TRBV29-1 with TRBJ2-2, with 13 nucleotides matching TRBD2. CDR3 length: 19 residues. Trimming removed 0 bases from V and 4 bases from J; junction bases left unmatched: 11. The germline gives CDR1 SQVTM, CDR2 ANQGSEA. The CDR3 reads CSVEDLTGTSGKGTGELFF. The CDR3 coding sequence is TGCAGCGTTGAAGATCTTACCGGGACTAGCGGGAAAGGCACCGGGGAGCTGTTTTTT.

This clone was detected only a few times. This chain uses TRBV30 with TRBJ1-5; 8 nucleotides match TRBD1. Losses at the gene ends were 2 bases for V and 5 bases for J; bases not matched to a gene: 5. The germline V gene encodes CDR1 GTSNPN and CDR2 SVGIG (reference sequence). This CDR3 is built from 14 residues. CDR3 residues: CAWSKDRDDQPQHF. CDR3 DNA: TGTGCCTGGAGTAAGGACAGGGATGATCAGCCCCAGCATTTT. The full variable domain, in which reference TRBV30 and TRBJ1-5 provide the parts outside the CDR3, is SQTIHQWPATLVQPVGSPLSLECTVEGTSNPNLYWYRQAAGRGLQLLFYSVGIGQISSEVPQNLSASRPQDRQFILSSKKLLLSDSGFYLCAWSKDRDDQPQHFGDGTRLSIL.

This chain connects TRBV2 to TRBJ2-3; 8 nucleotides line up with TRBD1. CDR1 SNHLY and CDR2 FYNNEI come from the germline V gene. V trimming: 2 bases; J trimming: 0 bases; junction bases outside the gene matches: 4. CDR3 length equals 16 residues. CDR3 residues: CASSEMRQGSTDTQYF. The CDR3 bases are TGTGCCAGCAGTGAAATGAGACAGGGGAGCACAGATACGCAGTATTTT.

J is TRBJ2-5 and V is TRBV6-5; 10 positions agree with TRBD1. The CDR3 length is 13 residues. V shed 8 bases, J shed 7 bases, and the junction held 7 bases outside the gene matches. The V gene's germline CDR1 is MNHEY and CDR2 SVGAGI. CDR3 region: CASRDRGLRTQYF. For the CDR3, the DNA is TGTGCCAGCCGGGACAGGGGCCTCCGGACCCAGTACTTC.

The rearrangement links TRBV5-4 to TRBJ2-3, with TRBD2 matching over 15 bases. J gave up 3 bases and V 10 bases, and 3 bases lay outside the gene matches. CDR1 and CDR2 (germline): SGHNT, YYREEE (reference sequence). CDR3 size: 14 residues. The CDR3 sequence is CAGGLAGGTDTQYF. The CDR3 DNA is TGTGCCGGAGGACTAGCGGGGGGGACAGATACGCAGTATTTT.

In this sample, this clone turned up once. The chain links TRBV7-2 to TRBJ2-7; 11 bases line up with TRBD2. The germline V gene encodes CDR1 SGHTA and CDR2 FQGNSA. V was clipped by 5 bases and J by 0 bases; unmatched bases: 3. The CDR3 covers 15 residues. CDR3 in amino acids: CASSATSGSSYEQYV. The CDR3 nucleotides read TGTGCCAGCAGCGCAACTAGCGGGAGCTCCTACGAGCAGTACGTC.

The rearrangement joins TRBV11-2 to TRBJ2-2, with D perhaps matching TRBD1 (6 bases). CDR1 is SGHAT and CDR2 is FQNNGV in the germline V gene. There are 16 residues in the CDR3. Trimming took 3 bases from V and 2 from J, leaving 13 bases between them. This CDR3 reads CASSFHRTVNTGELFF. The CDR3, as DNA: TGTGCCAGCAGCTTCCACAGGACAGTAAACACCGGGGAGCTGTTTTTT.

The chain recombines TRBV19 with TRBJ2-2, with 9 nucleotides matching TRBD1. V shed 4 bases, J shed 5 bases, and the junction held 5 bases outside the gene matches. This CDR3 is 15 amino acids long. Germline loops: CDR1 LNHDA, CDR2 SQIVND (reference sequence). The CDR3 here is CASSTRTGETGELFF. Here the CDR3 DNA reads TGTGCCAGTAGTACCCGGACAGGGGAGACCGGGGAGCTGTTTTTT.

The J gene is TRBJ1-4, the V gene TRBV11-2, with 7 positions matching TRBD1. The V and J ends lost 1 base and 5 bases, in that order; junction bases with no gene match: 4. CDR3 size: 15 residues. The V gene's germline CDR1 is SGHAT and CDR2 FQNNGV. CDR3 loop: CASSLAGTANEKLFF. DNA of the CDR3: TGTGCCAGCAGCTTAGCCGGGACAGCAAATGAAAAACTGTTTTTT. Supplemented by reference TRBV11-2 and TRBJ1-4, the full variable domain reads EAGVAQSPRYKIIEKRQSVAFWCNPISGHATLYWYQQILGQGPKLLIQFQNNGVVDDSQLPKDRFSAERLKGVDSTLKIQPAKLEDSAVYLCASSLAGTANEKLFFGSGTQLSVL.

The chain is built from TRBV9 and TRBJ2-1; D not certain. This CDR3 contains 13 residues. Germline CDR1 and CDR2: SGDLS and YYNGEE. V was pared by 6 bases and J by 3 bases, with 10 bases between. This chain's CDR3 is CASTATGYNEQFF. The CDR3 nucleotides are TGTGCCAGCACCGCAACTGGCTACAATGAGCAGTTCTTC.

This clone was recorded a few times. This chain joins TRBV30 and TRBJ1-6, with a tentative D call TRBD1 (6 bases). The germline V gene encodes CDR1 GTSNPN and CDR2 SVGIG (reference sequence). This CDR3 is 15 amino acids long. V was clipped by 6 bases and J by 5 bases, with 17 bases between them. The CDR3 DNA is TGTGCCTGCCCACTTAGGGGGTTTCATAATTCACCCCTCCACTTT. This sequence encodes CACPLRGFHNSPLHF.

This clone has a handful of counts. The junction departs from the called germline gene at one end, perhaps through a read error. This sequence joins TRBV5-1 and TRBJ2-1; 10 nucleotides line up with TRBD2. This CDR3 is 14 amino acids long. In germline, CDR1 is SGHRS, CDR2 YFSETQ. The CDR3 coding sequence is TGCGCCAGCAGCTTGGGGGCTAGCGGGGGACTCGGCCTCTTC. Residues: CASSLGASGGLGLF.

V is TRBV27 and J is TRBJ2-1; TRBD2 matches at 11 bases. V shed 3 bases and J 7 bases; nucleotides not matched to a gene: 5. The CDR3 covers 15 residues. Per germline, CDR1 MNHEY and CDR2 SMNVEV (reference sequence). The CDR3 reads CASSLVASGRNEQFF. CDR3 DNA: TGTGCCAGCAGTTTGGTGGCTAGCGGGAGGAATGAGCAGTTCTTC.

The chain joins TRBV28 to TRBJ2-1, with TRBD2 matching 12 bases. There are 15 residues in the CDR3. Germline V lookup: CDR1 MDHEN, CDR2 SYDVKM. Losses at the gene ends were 8 bases for V and 5 bases for J; bases not matched to a gene: 7. CDR3 protein: CASPSSSGRDNEQFF. The CDR3 coding sequence is TGTGCCAGCCCTTCTTCTAGCGGGAGGGACAATGAGCAGTTCTTC.

The chain carries TRBV6-5 and TRBJ1-2; perhaps TRBD1 as D (5 bases). Germline V gene data show CDR1 as MNHEY and CDR2 as SVGAGI. The CDR3 has 13 amino acids. V was shortened by 6 bases and J by 8 bases, with 16 bases between the two germline ends. The CDR3 here is CASRTGGRGGYTF. The CDR3 nucleotides are TGTGCCAGCAGAACGGGGGGTCGGGGAGGCTACACCTTC.